This TCR beta chain was sequenced during a study of blood T cell repertoires in COVID-19. Study overall: Acute and convalescent COVID-19 specimens originated in the United States, Italy and Spain. T cells, B-cell-depleted T cells, or PBMCs provided the cDNA or gDNA that served as material.

Between the trimmed V and J ends, which lost 2 bases and 1 base, there was a span of 8 bases. Germline V lookup: CDR1 WSHSY, CDR2 SAAADI. This CDR3 comprises 14 residues. Clones were read by immunoSEQ multiplex PCR, and TCRdb kept only the in-frame ones, dropping some. The sample contains roughly 87,000 clones, around 89% of which appear only once. The material sequenced was peripheral blood. V and J are TRBV10-2 and TRBJ1-1; D unclear. This TCR came from a man in his 60s with acute or convalescent COVID-19. CDR3: CASSESHQNTEAFF. CDR3 nucleotides: TGCGCCAGCAGTGAGAGCCACCAGAACACTGAAGCTTTCTTT.